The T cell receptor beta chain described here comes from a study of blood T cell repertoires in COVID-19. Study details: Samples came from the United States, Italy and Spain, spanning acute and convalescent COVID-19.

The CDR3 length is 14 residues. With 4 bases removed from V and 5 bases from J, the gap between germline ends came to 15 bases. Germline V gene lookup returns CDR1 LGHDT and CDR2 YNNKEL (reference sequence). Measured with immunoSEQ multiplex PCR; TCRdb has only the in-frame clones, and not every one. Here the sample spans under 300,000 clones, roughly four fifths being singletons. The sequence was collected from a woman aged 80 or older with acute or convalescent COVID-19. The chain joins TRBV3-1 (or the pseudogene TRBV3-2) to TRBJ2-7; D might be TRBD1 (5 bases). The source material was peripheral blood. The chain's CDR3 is CASSPWTLGHEQYF. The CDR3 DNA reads TGTGCCAGCAGCCCATGGACATTGGGGCACGAGCAGTACTTC.